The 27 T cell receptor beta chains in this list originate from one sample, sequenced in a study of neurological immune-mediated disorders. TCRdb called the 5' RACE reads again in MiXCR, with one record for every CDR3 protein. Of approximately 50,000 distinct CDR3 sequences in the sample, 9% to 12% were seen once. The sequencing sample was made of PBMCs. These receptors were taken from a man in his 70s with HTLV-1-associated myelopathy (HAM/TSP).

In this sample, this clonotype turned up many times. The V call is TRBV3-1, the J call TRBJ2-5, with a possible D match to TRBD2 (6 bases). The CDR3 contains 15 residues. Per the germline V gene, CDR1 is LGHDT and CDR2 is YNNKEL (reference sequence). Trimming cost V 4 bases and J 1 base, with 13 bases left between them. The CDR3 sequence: CASSRNSGRQETQYF. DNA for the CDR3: TGTGCCAGCAGCCGGAATAGCGGCCGCCAAGAGACCCAGTACTTC.

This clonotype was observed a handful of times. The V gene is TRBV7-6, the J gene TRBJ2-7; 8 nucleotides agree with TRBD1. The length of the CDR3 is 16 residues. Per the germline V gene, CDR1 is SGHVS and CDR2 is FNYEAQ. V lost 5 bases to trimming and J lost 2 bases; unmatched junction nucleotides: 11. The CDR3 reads CASSTGSWDRTYEQYF. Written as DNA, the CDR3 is TGTGCCAGCAGCACGGGGTCGTGGGACAGGACCTACGAGCAGTACTTC.

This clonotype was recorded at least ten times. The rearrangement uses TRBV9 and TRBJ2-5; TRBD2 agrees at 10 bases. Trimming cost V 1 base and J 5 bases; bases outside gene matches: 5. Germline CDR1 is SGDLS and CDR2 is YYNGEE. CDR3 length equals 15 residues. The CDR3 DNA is TGTGCCAGCAGCGTAAGCGGGAGGGCCGGGGAGACCCAGTACTTC. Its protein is CASSVSGRAGETQYF.

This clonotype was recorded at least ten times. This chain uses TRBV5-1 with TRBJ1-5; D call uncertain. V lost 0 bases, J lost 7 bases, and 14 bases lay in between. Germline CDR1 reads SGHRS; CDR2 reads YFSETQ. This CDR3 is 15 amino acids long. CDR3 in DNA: TGCGCCAGCAGCTTGGTTGGGAGCCCTGGGCAGCCCCAGCATTTT. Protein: CASSLVGSPGQPQHF.

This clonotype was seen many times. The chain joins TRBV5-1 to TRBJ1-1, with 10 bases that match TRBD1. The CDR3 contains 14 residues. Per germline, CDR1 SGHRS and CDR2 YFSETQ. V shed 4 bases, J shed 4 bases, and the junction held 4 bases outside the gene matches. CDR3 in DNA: TGCGCCAGCAGCCTGGGACAGGGGACCACTGAAGCTTTCTTT. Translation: CASSLGQGTTEAFF.

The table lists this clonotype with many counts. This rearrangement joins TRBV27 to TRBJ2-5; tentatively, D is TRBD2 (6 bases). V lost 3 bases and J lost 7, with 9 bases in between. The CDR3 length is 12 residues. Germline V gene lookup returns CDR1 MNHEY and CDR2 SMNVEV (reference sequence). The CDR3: CASSFTEGTQYF. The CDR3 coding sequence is TGTGCCAGCAGTTTTACGGAGGGGACCCAGTACTTC.

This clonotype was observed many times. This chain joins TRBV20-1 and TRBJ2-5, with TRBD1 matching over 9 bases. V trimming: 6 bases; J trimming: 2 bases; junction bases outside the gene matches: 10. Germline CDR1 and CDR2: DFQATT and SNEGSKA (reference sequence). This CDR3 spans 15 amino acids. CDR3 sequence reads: CSASPGTGTQETQYF. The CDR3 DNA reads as TGCAGTGCCAGTCCCGGGACAGGGACTCAAGAGACCCAGTACTTC.

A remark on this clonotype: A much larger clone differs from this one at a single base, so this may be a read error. As DNA, the CDR3 is TGCAATGCTAGTGCTGTACCGCAAGAGACCCAGTACTTC. Translation: CNASAVPQETQYF. The chain recombines TRBV20-1 with TRBJ2-5, with no clear D. The CDR3 extends over 13 amino acids. CDR1 and CDR2 from the germline V gene are DFQATT and SNEGSKA (reference sequence).

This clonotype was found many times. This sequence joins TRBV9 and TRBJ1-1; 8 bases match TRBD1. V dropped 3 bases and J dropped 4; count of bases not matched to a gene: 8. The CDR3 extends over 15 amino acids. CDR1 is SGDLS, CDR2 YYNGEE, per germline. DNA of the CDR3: TGTGCCAGCAGCGCACGACAGGGGTATACCACTGAAGCTTTCTTT. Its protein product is CASSARQGYTTEAFF.

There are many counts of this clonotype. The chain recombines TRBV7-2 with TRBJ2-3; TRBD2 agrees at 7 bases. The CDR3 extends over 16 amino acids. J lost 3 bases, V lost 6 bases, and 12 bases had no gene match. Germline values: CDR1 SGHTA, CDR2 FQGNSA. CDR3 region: CASRGEGRRGTDTQYF. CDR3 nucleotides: TGTGCCAGCAGGGGGGAGGGCCGTCGGGGAACAGATACGCAGTATTTT.

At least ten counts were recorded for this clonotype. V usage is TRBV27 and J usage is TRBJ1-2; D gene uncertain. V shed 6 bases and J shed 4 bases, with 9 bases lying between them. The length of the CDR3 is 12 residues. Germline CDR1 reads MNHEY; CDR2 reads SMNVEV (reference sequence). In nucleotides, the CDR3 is TGTGCCAGCAGAGACCCCGGCTATGGCTACACCTTC. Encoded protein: CASRDPGYGYTF.

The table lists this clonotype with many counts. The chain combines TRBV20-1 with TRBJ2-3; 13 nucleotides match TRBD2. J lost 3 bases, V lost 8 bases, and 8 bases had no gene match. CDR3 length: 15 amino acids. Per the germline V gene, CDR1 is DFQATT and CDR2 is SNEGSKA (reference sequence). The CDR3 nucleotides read TGCAGTACCCTGAGGACTAGCGGGAGTACAGATACGCAGTATTTT. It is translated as CSTLRTSGSTDTQYF.

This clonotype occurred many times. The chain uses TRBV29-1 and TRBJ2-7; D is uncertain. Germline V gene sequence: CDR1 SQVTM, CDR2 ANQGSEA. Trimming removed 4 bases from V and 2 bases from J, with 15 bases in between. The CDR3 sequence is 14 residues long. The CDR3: CSVVVPRNAYEQYF. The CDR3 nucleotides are TGCAGCGTTGTAGTCCCCCGTAACGCCTACGAGCAGTACTTC.

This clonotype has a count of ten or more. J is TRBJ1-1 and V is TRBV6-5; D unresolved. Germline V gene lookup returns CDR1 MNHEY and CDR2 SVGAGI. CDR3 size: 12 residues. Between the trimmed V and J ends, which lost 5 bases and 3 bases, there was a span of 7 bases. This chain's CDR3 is CASSRGDTEAFF. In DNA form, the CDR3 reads TGTGCCAGCAGTCGTGGGGACACTGAAGCTTTCTTT.

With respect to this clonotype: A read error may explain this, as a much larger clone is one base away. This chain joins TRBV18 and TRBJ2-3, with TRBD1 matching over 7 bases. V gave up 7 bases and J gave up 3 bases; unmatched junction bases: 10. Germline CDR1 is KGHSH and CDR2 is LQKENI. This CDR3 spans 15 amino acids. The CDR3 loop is CASLETGLETDTQYF. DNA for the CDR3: TGTGCCAGCTTAGAGACAGGGTTGGAGACAGATACGCAGTATTTT. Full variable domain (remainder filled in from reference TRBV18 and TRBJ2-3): NAGVMQNPRHLVRRRGQEARLRCSPMKGHSHVYWYRQLPEEGLKFMVYLQKENIIDESGMPKERFSAEFPKEGPSILRIQQVVRGDSAAYFCASLETGLETDTQYFGPGTRLTVL.

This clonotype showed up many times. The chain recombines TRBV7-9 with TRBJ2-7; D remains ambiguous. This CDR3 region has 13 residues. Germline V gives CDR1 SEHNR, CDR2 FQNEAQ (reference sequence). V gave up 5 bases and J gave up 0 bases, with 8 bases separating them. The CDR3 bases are TGTGCCAGCAGCCCCCGGAGCTCCTACGAGCAGTACTTC. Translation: CASSPRSSYEQYF.

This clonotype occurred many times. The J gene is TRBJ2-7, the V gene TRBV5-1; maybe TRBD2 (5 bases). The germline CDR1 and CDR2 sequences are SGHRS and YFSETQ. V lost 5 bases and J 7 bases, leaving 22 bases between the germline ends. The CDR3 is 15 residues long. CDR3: CASRSNRGQVREQYF. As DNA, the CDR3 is TGCGCCAGCAGGTCCAATCGGGGTCAGGTACGAGAGCAGTACTTC.

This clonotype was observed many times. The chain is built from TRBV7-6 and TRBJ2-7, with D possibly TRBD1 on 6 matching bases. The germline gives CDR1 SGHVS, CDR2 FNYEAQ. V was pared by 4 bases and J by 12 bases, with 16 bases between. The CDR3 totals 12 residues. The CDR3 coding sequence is TGTGCCAGCAGCTCACTCGACAGGATTAGGTACTTC. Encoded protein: CASSSLDRIRYF. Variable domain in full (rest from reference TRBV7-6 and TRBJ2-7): GAGVSQSPRYKVTKRGQDVALRCDPISGHVSLYWYRQALGQGPEFLTYFNYEAQQDKSGLPNDRFSAERPEGSISTLTIQRTEQRDSAMYRCASSSLDRIRYFGPGTRLTVT.

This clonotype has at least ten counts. The CDR3 DNA is TGCAGTGCCCTTACAGGGGTTGCGAAAGGCTACACCTTC. Translated: CSALTGVAKGYTF. This chain joins TRBV20-1 and TRBJ1-2; 7 bases align to TRBD1. The germline V gene has CDR1 DFQATT and CDR2 SNEGSKA (reference sequence). V trimming: 6 bases; J trimming: 8 bases; junction bases outside the gene matches: 12. This CDR3 contains 13 residues.

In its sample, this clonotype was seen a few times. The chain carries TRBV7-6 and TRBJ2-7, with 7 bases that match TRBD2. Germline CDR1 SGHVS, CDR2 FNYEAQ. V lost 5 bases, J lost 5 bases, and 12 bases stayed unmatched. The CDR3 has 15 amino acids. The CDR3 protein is CASSLGVGRANEQYF. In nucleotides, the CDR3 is TGTGCCAGCAGCCTCGGGGTGGGGAGGGCAAACGAGCAGTACTTC. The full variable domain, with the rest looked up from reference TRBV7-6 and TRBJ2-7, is GAGVSQSPRYKVTKRGQDVALRCDPISGHVSLYWYRQALGQGPEFLTYFNYEAQQDKSGLPNDRFSAERPEGSISTLTIQRTEQRDSAMYRCASSLGVGRANEQYFGPGTRLTVT.

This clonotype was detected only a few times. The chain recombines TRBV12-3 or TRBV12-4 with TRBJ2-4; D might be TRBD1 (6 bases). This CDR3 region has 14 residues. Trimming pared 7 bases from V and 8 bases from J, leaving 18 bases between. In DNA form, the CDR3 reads TGTGCCAGCACCCTTACAGGGCCGGGATACATTCAGTACTTC. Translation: CASTLTGPGYIQYF.

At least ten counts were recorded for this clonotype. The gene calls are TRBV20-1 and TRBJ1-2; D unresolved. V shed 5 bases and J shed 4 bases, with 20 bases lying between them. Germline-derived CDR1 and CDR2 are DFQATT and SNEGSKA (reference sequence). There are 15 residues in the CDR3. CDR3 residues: CSARHGRAMGYGYTF. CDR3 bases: TGCAGTGCTCGCCACGGACGGGCGATGGGCTATGGCTACACCTTC.

The CDR3: CASQDGVGGNTIYF. Here the CDR3 DNA reads TGTGCCAGCCAGGACGGAGTAGGTGGAAACACCATATATTTT. The chain has TRBV6-5 and TRBJ1-3, with D uncertain. This CDR3 comprises 14 residues. The germline gives CDR1 MNHEY, CDR2 SVGAGI. V was pared by 8 bases and J by 3 bases, with 14 bases between.

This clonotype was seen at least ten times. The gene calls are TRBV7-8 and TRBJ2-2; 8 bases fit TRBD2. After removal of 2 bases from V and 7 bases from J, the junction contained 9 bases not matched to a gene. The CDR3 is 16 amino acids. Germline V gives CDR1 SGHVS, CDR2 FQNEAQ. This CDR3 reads CASSLRLTGGNGELFF. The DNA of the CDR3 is TGTGCCAGCAGCTTAAGGCTTACGGGGGGGAACGGGGAGCTGTTTTTT.

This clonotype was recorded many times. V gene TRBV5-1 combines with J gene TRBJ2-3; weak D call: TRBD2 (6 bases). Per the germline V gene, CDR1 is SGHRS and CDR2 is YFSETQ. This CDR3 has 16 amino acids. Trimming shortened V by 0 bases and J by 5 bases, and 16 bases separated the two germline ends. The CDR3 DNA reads TGCGCCAGCAGCTTGGCACCGACGGGAGCCAAAGATACGCAGTATTTT. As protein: CASSLAPTGAKDTQYF. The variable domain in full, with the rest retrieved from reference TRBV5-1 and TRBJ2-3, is KAGVTQTPRYLIKTRGQQVTLSCSPISGHRSVSWYQQTPGQGLQFLFEYFSETQRNKGNFPGRFSGRQFSNSRSEMNVSTLELGDSALYLCASSLAPTGAKDTQYFGPGTRLTVL.

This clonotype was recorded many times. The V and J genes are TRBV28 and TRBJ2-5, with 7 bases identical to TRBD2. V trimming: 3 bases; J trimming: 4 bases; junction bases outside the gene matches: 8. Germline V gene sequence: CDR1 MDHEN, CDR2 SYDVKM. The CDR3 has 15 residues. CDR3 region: CASSLGGRGRETQYF. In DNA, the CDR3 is TGTGCCAGCAGTTTGGGCGGGAGAGGTAGAGAGACCCAGTACTTC.

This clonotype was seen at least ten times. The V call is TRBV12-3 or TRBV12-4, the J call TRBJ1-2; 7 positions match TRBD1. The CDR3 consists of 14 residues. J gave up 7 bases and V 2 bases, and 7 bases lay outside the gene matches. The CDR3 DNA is TGTGCCAGCAGTTTACTAGGGGGCGAGAGTGGCTACACCTTC. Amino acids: CASSLLGGESGYTF.